Below are 16 T cell receptor beta chains sequenced from a single sample in a study of blood T cells in healthy people across ages. Combining a sample-barcoded 5' primer with a J-beta primer mix, a second PCR ran for 7 to 11 cycles. TCRdb re-analysed the 5' RACE reads in MiXCR, keeping a single row per CDR3 protein. Among approximately 690,000 distinct CDR3 sequences listed, 40% to 45% were seen once. The sequencing input was blood. Receptors originate from a man aged 80 or over in good health.

This clonotype was seen a handful of times. The chain joins TRBV20-1 to TRBJ2-1, with TRBD2 as a possible D gene (7 bases). Germline CDR1 and CDR2: DFQATT and SNEGSKA (reference sequence). V shed 6 bases and J shed 2 bases, with 20 bases lying between them. The CDR3 runs 16 residues. The CDR3 protein is CSAPRGADPTYNEQFF. Here the CDR3 DNA reads TGCAGTGCCCCCCGGGGGGCCGATCCTACCTACAATGAGCAGTTCTTC.

This clonotype was found a few times. The genes are TRBV7-3 and TRBJ2-7; 10 positions match TRBD2. CDR1 is SGHTA and CDR2 is FQGTGA in the germline V gene. Germline trimming cut 0 bases from V and 5 bases from J; bases unmatched to any gene: 4. The CDR3 loop spans 15 amino acids. CDR3 bases: TGTGCCAGCAGCTTAACTCTAGCGGGAGAGAACGAGCAGTACTTC. Translating gives CASSLTLAGENEQYF.

The CDR3 DNA reads TGTGCCAGCAGGGAGAGCATGAACACTGAAGCTTTCTTT. Amino acid sequence: CASRESMNTEAFF. The V and J genes are TRBV6-1 and TRBJ1-1, with D uncertain. The V gene lost 6 bases and the J gene lost 0 bases, with 8 bases spanning the gap. This CDR3 region has 13 residues. Germline V CDR1 and CDR2: MNHNS, SASEGT.

This clonotype was recorded at least ten times. V gene TRBV6-2 or TRBV6-3 combines with J gene TRBJ2-3, with 12 positions matching TRBD2. This CDR3 has 21 amino acids. The J segment lost 2 bases and the V segment lost 5 bases, leaving 20 bases of the junction unmatched. CDR1 and CDR2 (germline): MNHEY, SVGEGT. The CDR3 loop is CASSTRTSTSGRPWFTDTQYF. For the CDR3, the DNA is TGTGCCAGCAGTACAAGAACCTCGACTAGCGGGAGACCCTGGTTCACAGATACGCAGTATTTT.

This sequence joins TRBV7-3 and TRBJ2-2; TRBD2 agrees at 10 bases. The V and J ends lost 5 bases and 1 base, in that order; junction bases with no gene match: 7. The CDR3 length is 17 residues. Germline V gene sequence: CDR1 SGHTA, CDR2 FQGTGA. The CDR3 nucleotides read TGTGCCAGCAGCCCCACCAGGACTAGCGGGAACACCGGGGAGCTGTTTTTT. It encodes CASSPTRTSGNTGELFF. Drawing the rest from reference TRBV7-3 and TRBJ2-2, the complete variable domain is GAGVSQTPSNKVTEKGKYVELRCDPISGHTALYWYRQSLGQGPEFLIYFQGTGAADDSGLPNDRFFAVRPEGSVSTLKIQRTERGDSAVYLCASSPTRTSGNTGELFFGEGSRLTVL.

This chain uses TRBV4-1 with TRBJ2-7; D is ambiguous. The J call may be mistaken, given a closer DNA end match to TRBJ2-5. Looked up from germline, CDR1 is MGHRA and CDR2 is YSYEKL. The CDR3 runs 14 residues. The CDR3 is CASSHRTVGETQYF. The CDR3 nucleotides are TGCGCCAGCAGCCACAGGACGGTGGGGGAGACCCAGTACTTC.

This sequence joins TRBV29-1 and TRBJ2-3, with D possibly TRBD1 on 6 matching bases. V was shortened by 7 bases and J by 6 bases, with 14 bases between the two germline ends. This CDR3 spans 12 amino acids. Germline V gives CDR1 SQVTM, CDR2 ANQGSEA. This chain's CDR3 is CSAGYRADTQYF. CDR3 nucleotides: TGCAGCGCCGGGTACAGGGCTGATACGCAGTATTTT.

This chain connects TRBV4-1 to TRBJ2-3; tentative D call: TRBD2 (7 bases). This CDR3 spans 17 amino acids. Germline values: CDR1 MGHRA, CDR2 YSYEKL. V lost 1 base to trimming and J lost 2 bases, with 16 bases between them. This CDR3 is CASSQVGGGGNTDTQYF. CDR3 nucleotides: TGCGCCAGCAGCCAAGTGGGGGGAGGGGGGAACACAGATACGCAGTATTTT.

As DNA, the CDR3 is TGTGCTAGTGGTTCACGGACAGGGGGGGCAGATACGCAGTATTTT. As protein: CASGSRTGGADTQYF. This chain connects TRBV12-5 to TRBJ2-3, with 10 bases fitting TRBD1. The germline V gene has CDR1 LGHNT and CDR2 FRNRAP. The CDR3 runs to 15 residues. With V trimmed by 4 bases and J by 4 bases, 5 bases remained unmatched.

The chain has TRBV20-1 and TRBJ2-7; the match to TRBD2 covers 7 bases. This CDR3 has 15 amino acids. Germline CDR1 and CDR2: DFQATT and SNEGSKA (reference sequence). V shed 4 bases, J shed 7 bases, and the junction held 16 bases outside the gene matches. The DNA of the CDR3 is TGCAGTGCTATTAATGCGGGGAGGGCTAACAATGAGCAGTACTTC. It translates to CSAINAGRANNEQYF.

V is TRBV10-2 and J is TRBJ1-4, with D tentatively TRBD1 (6 bases). The CDR3 loop spans 14 amino acids. In germline, CDR1 is WSHSY, CDR2 SAAADI. Trimming stripped 6 bases from V and 8 bases from J, with 16 bases between. The CDR3 sequence is CASRQLQGREKLFF. The CDR3 nucleotides are TGCGCCAGCAGACAACTCCAGGGGCGGGAAAAACTGTTTTTT.

The rearrangement uses TRBV28 and TRBJ2-7; weak D call: TRBD2 (6 bases). Trimming shortened V by 7 bases and J by 7 bases, and 14 bases separated the two germline ends. This CDR3 spans 12 amino acids. CDR1 is MDHEN, CDR2 SYDVKM, per germline. CDR3 in amino acids: CASTLRRGEQYF. The CDR3 DNA reads as TGTGCCAGCACTCTAAGGAGGGGAGAGCAGTACTTC.

J is TRBJ2-3 and V is TRBV7-2; no clear D gene. Trimming stripped 4 bases from V and 2 bases from J, with 19 bases between. The CDR3 length is 17 residues. Germline CDR1 and CDR2: SGHTA and FQGNSA. In DNA form, the CDR3 reads TGTGCCAGCAGCTCGCCATCGACTCCTAGGGCCACAGATACGCAGTATTTT. Translating it yields CASSSPSTPRATDTQYF. The variable domain in full, with the rest retrieved from reference TRBV7-2 and TRBJ2-3, is GAGVSQSPSNKVTEKGKDVELRCDPISGHTALYWYRQSLGQGLEFLIYFQGNSAPDKSGLPSDRFSAERTGGSVSTLTIQRTQQEDSAVYLCASSSPSTPRATDTQYFGPGTRLTVL.

Here the CDR3 DNA reads TGCAGTGCTAGACGCATCGGGAGCGGGTGGAACAATGAGCAGTTCTTC. Its translation is CSARRIGSGWNNEQFF. V usage is TRBV20-1 and J usage is TRBJ2-1, with D possibly matching TRBD2 (6 bases). The germline V and J ends were trimmed by 2 bases and 5 bases, with 19 bases remaining between them. Looked up from germline, CDR1 is DFQATT and CDR2 is SNEGSKA (reference sequence). CDR3 length equals 16 residues.

This clonotype was recorded at least ten times. One end of the junction fails to match germline, which may point to a read error. J is TRBJ2-2 and V is TRBV9; D is undetermined. CDR1 is SGDLS, CDR2 YYNGEE, per germline. The CDR3 has 12 amino acids. CDR3 DNA: TGCGCCAGCAGCGCGTACACCGGGGAGCTGTTTTTT. This codes for CASSAYTGELFF.

The chain has TRBV25-1 and TRBJ1-5, with D perhaps matching TRBD1 (5 bases). This CDR3 region has 16 residues. V was clipped by 3 bases and J by 2 bases, with 14 bases between them. Looked up from germline, CDR1 is MGHDK and CDR2 is SYGVNS. DNA of the CDR3: TGTGCCAGCAGTGATCGGGGCAGCGCTGGCAATCAGCCCCAGCATTTT. This encodes CASSDRGSAGNQPQHF.